This T cell receptor beta chain was profiled in a study of blood T cell repertoires in COVID-19. Original analysis: Nucleated cell number was recorded as an estimate derived from reference gene primer amplification. Profiled with immunoSEQ multiplex PCR; TCRdb holds only in-frame clones, not every one. V, J and clone size derive from that table, while D and trimming were established from the DNA sequence. The sample includes about 39,000 clones, approximately 93% of them seen just once. The sample was peripheral blood. This TCR was sampled from a man aged 45 to 65 with active COVID-19.

CDR3 DNA: TGTGCCAGCAGTGCGGCAGGGAATCTTAACTATGGCTACACCTTC. Residues: CASSAAGNLNYGYTF. V and J are TRBV2 and TRBJ1-2, with TRBD1 as a possible D gene (5 bases). V was trimmed by 4 bases and J by 1 base, leaving 13 bases between them. There are 15 residues in the CDR3. CDR1 is SNHLY, CDR2 FYNNEI, per germline.